One and the same sample provided the 19 T cell receptor beta chains below, sequenced in a study of T-cell reconstitution after alpha-beta-depleted transplantation in children. Unique molecular identifiers were used in preparing the TCRbeta library. TCRdb re-derived calls from the PCR reads in MiXCR, one entry per CDR3 protein. This table holds 450,000 to 550,000 distinct CDR3 sequences, about 10% found once. Sequenced material: PBMCs, mostly from graft donor cells, taken 180 days after TCRalphabeta/CD19-depleted stem cell transplant. All receptors derive from a female patient aged 2-15 years who had a stem cell transplant for aplastic anemia, so the T cells may come from the graft donor.

This chain uses TRBV6-1 with TRBJ1-1, with D possibly being TRBD1 (6 bases). The CDR3 consists of 13 residues. Per the germline V gene, CDR1 is MNHNS and CDR2 is SASEGT. Trimming removed 6 bases at V and 1 base at J, with 9 bases between. The CDR3 here is CASRWGQNTEAFF. The CDR3 coding sequence is TGTGCCAGCAGGTGGGGACAGAACACTGAAGCTTTCTTT.

This clonotype has ten or more counts. This rearrangement joins TRBV6-2 or TRBV6-3 to TRBJ2-1, with D possibly matching TRBD2 (6 bases). Germline loops: CDR1 MNHEY, CDR2 SVGEGT. CDR3 length equals 16 residues. V was trimmed by 6 bases and J by 6 bases, leaving 21 bases between them. CDR3 nucleotide sequence: TGTGCCAGCAGACCCTCTTCACTAGCAACTGGCAATGAGCAGTTCTTC. It specifies CASRPSSLATGNEQFF.

The chain recombines TRBV5-6 with TRBJ2-2; D is undetermined. Trimming cost V 4 bases and J 4 bases, with 8 bases left between them. Germline CDR1 reads SGHDT; CDR2 reads YYEEEE. There are 13 residues in the CDR3. CDR3 in amino acids: CASSHGPTGELFF. CDR3 bases: TGTGCCAGCAGCCACGGACCCACCGGGGAGCTGTTTTTT.

V usage is TRBV4-3 and J usage is TRBJ1-2, with D tentatively TRBD1 (5 bases). The V end was cut by 4 bases, the J end by 4 bases, with 7 bases between. The CDR3 runs 12 residues. From germline, CDR1 is LGHNA and CDR2 YSLEER. The CDR3 region is CASSPDSYGYTF. CDR3 in DNA: TGCGCCAGCAGCCCCGACAGCTATGGCTACACCTTC.

This clonotype has more than one count but fewer than ten. This chain uses TRBV6-5 with TRBJ2-3; 7 bases match TRBD2. From germline, CDR1 is MNHEY and CDR2 SVGAGI. After removal of 2 bases from V and 2 bases from J, the junction contained 13 bases not matched to a gene. CDR3 length: 18 residues. CDR3 residues: CASSYQQWLSGATDTQYF. CDR3 nucleotide sequence: TGTGCCAGCAGTTACCAGCAATGGCTGAGCGGGGCCACAGATACGCAGTATTTT.

V usage is TRBV20-1 and J usage is TRBJ2-1, with 14 nucleotides matching TRBD2. This CDR3 spans 17 amino acids. J gave up 7 bases and V 5 bases, and 13 bases lay outside the gene matches. The germline CDR1 and CDR2 sequences are DFQATT and SNEGSKA (reference sequence). CDR3 sequence: CSADDPGLAGVVNEQFF. CDR3 in DNA: TGCAGTGCTGATGATCCGGGACTAGCGGGAGTAGTAAATGAGCAGTTCTTC.

This rearrangement joins TRBV20-1 to TRBJ1-1; D is perhaps TRBD1 (6 bases). Trimming pared 1 base from V and 1 base from J, leaving 22 bases between. The CDR3 has 18 residues. Germline assignment: CDR1 DFQATT and CDR2 SNEGSKA (reference sequence). CDR3 sequence (DNA): TGCAGTGCTAGAGGGGGGCCGGGAGGCGGCGCGTCGAACACTGAAGCTTTCTTT. It specifies CSARGGPGGGASNTEAFF.

The chain recombines TRBV18 with TRBJ2-3; D unclear. This CDR3 has 13 residues. V was shortened by 0 bases and J by 4 bases, with 5 bases between the two germline ends. CDR1 is KGHSH, CDR2 LQKENI, per germline. CDR3 residues: CASSPPGPDTQYF. The CDR3 DNA sequence: TGTGCCAGCTCACCACCCGGGCCAGATACGCAGTATTTT.

This clonotype was detected only a few times. CDR3 residues: CASSLAEDSSYNEQFF. The DNA for the CDR3 is TGCGCCAGCAGCTTGGCCGAGGACAGCTCCTACAATGAGCAGTTCTTC. This chain connects TRBV5-1 to TRBJ2-1; tentative D call: TRBD1 (6 bases). The CDR3 contains 16 residues. From germline, CDR1 is SGHRS and CDR2 YFSETQ. Between the trimmed V and J ends, which lost 0 bases and 0 bases, there was a span of 10 bases.

The rearrangement uses TRBV16 and TRBJ2-1, with 9 nucleotides matching TRBD2. The CDR3 loop spans 15 amino acids. Trimming removed 4 bases from V and 6 bases from J; junction bases left unmatched: 7. The germline gives CDR1 KGHSY, CDR2 FQNENV. The CDR3 region has the DNA TGTGCCAGCAGCCCGGCCTCGACTAGCGGCAATGAGCAGTTCTTC. This sequence encodes CASSPASTSGNEQFF.

The chain combines TRBV14 with TRBJ2-4; D is ambiguous. CDR1 SGHDN and CDR2 FVKESK come from the germline V gene. This CDR3 comprises 18 residues. The germline V and J ends were trimmed by 1 base and 0 bases, with 16 bases remaining between them. The CDR3 DNA reads TGTGCCAGCAGCCAAGTGCCAGGCGCTTCGTTAGCCAAAAACATTCAGTACTTC. Translating gives CASSQVPGASLAKNIQYF.

The chain has TRBV28 and TRBJ2-1; 9 positions match TRBD2. The CDR3 is 16 amino acids. Germline CDR1 reads MDHEN; CDR2 reads SYDVKM. V gave up 2 bases and J gave up 5 bases; unmatched junction bases: 7. This chain's CDR3 is CASSLGHGLANNEQFF. The CDR3 DNA follows: TGTGCCAGCAGTTTAGGCCACGGACTAGCGAACAATGAGCAGTTCTTC.

J is TRBJ2-1 and V is TRBV5-1; D gene unclear. Germline CDR1 reads SGHRS; CDR2 reads YFSETQ. V lost 6 bases to trimming and J lost 2 bases, with 9 bases between them. The CDR3 spans 13 residues. In nucleotides, the CDR3 is TGCGCCAGCAAGAGTCCCCCCTACAATGAGCAGTTCTTC. Protein product: CASKSPPYNEQFF.

This clonotype was observed at least ten times. The genes are TRBV14 and TRBJ2-2; D may be TRBD1 (6 bases). There are 14 residues in the CDR3. Germline CDR1 and CDR2: SGHDN and FVKESK. V gave up 4 bases and J gave up 5 bases, with 11 bases separating them. The CDR3 is CASSPYRETGELFF. The DNA of the CDR3 is TGTGCCAGCAGCCCATACAGGGAGACCGGGGAGCTGTTTTTT.

A word on this clonotype: One end of the junction is discordant with germline, which a read error may explain. The V call is TRBV29-1, the J call TRBJ1-3, with TRBD1 as a possible D gene (6 bases). CDR3 length: 11 residues. The germline V gene encodes CDR1 SQVTM and CDR2 ANQGSEA. The CDR3 DNA reads as TGCAGCATTGAATCGGCAGGGACAACTTATTTT. This codes for CSIESAGTTYF.

The chain is built from TRBV7-9 and TRBJ2-7; 14 bases map to TRBD2. This CDR3 spans 15 amino acids. Germline lookup yields CDR1 SEHNR and CDR2 FQNEAQ (reference sequence). V trimming: 3 bases; J trimming: 5 bases; junction bases outside the gene matches: 3. CDR3 sequence: CASSLGLAGVNEQYV. CDR3 DNA: TGTGCCAGCAGCTTGGGACTAGCGGGAGTTAACGAGCAGTACGTC.

Notes on this clonotype: A much larger clone differs by one base, so this may be a read error. This rearrangement joins TRBV29-1 to TRBJ2-2; D remains ambiguous. Trimming stripped 8 bases from V and 3 bases from J, with 7 bases between. The CDR3 totals 11 residues. Per germline, CDR1 SQVTM and CDR2 ANQGSEA. CDR3 DNA sequence: TGCAGCTTAGGCTACACCGGGGAGCTGTTTTTT. Protein product: CSLGYTGELFF.

This clonotype came up a few times. The rearrangement links TRBV27 to TRBJ1-1; 9 bases line up with TRBD1. The CDR3 totals 15 residues. CDR1 and CDR2 from the germline V gene are MNHEY and SMNVEV (reference sequence). Losses at the gene ends were 5 bases for V and 3 bases for J; bases not matched to a gene: 7. CDR3 loop: CASSGEDRGYTEAFF. The CDR3 DNA reads TGTGCCAGCAGTGGGGAAGACAGGGGGTACACTGAAGCTTTCTTT.

This clonotype showed up just a few times. The CDR3 here is CSARRGALEAFF. CDR3 in DNA: TGCAGTGCTAGACGCGGGGCCCTTGAAGCTTTCTTT. This chain uses TRBV20-1 with TRBJ1-1, with D possibly TRBD1 on 5 matching bases. Trimming pared 2 bases from V and 7 bases from J, leaving 11 bases between. Germline CDR1 reads DFQATT; CDR2 reads SNEGSKA (reference sequence). The length of the CDR3 is 12 residues.